This T cell receptor (beta chain) was obtained from a study of cytomegalovirus exposure and HLA in healthy donors. General study points: Across donors, most TCRs were seen rarely, yet some public ones were widespread.

To note about this clone: As yet, its antigen is unknown.

The table came from immunoSEQ multiplex PCR; TCRdb's copy has only in-frame clones and leaves some out. Counted here are 98,000 or so clones, approximately 85% occurring once; the ten biggest clones make up about 3%. With 5 bases clipped from V and 6 bases from J, the junction kept 3 bases outside the gene matches. This CDR3 spans 12 amino acids. Germline CDR1 reads MNHEY; CDR2 reads SMNVEV (reference sequence). The sequenced sample consisted of PBMCs. The TCR comes from a woman aged 18-35 years in good health and CMV-seronegative. The chain recombines TRBV27 with TRBJ1-2, with 7 nucleotides matching TRBD1. The CDR3 is CASSPTGNGYTF. CDR3 nucleotides: TGTGCCAGCAGTCCGACAGGGAATGGCTACACCTTC.